A selection of T cell receptor beta chains follows, all from one sample in a study. TCRdb reprocessed the 5' RACE reads via MiXCR and lists one record per CDR3 protein. The data show 45,000 to 55,000 distinct CDR3 sequences, roughly a quarter seen once. The sample taken for sequencing was tumor-infiltrating naive CD4+ T cells sorted from the breast tumor. The receptor source for this set is a female donor with breast cancer. Both conserved end residues are part of each CDR3. D genes are given only for firm matches. Not every row has a clone size; where given, it reads once, few, many or a size class.

j_gene	v_gene	d_gene	abundance	CDR3aa	CDR3nt
TRBJ2-7	TRBV10-3	-	-	CAISESLVYEQYF	TGTGCCATCAGTGAGTCGCTAGTCTACGAGCAGTACTTC
TRBJ1-6	TRBV25-1	-	many	CASTSRAGFAHF	TGTGCCAGCACTTCTAGGGCAGGGTTTGCTCACTTT
TRBJ1-3	TRBV20-1	-	medium-sized	CSASAGNTIYF	TGCAGTGCTTCTGCTGGAAACACCATATATTTT
TRBJ2-4	TRBV5-1	-	few	CASSLGLDSIQYF	TGCGCCAGCAGCTTGGGACTAGATTCCATTCAGTACTTC
TRBJ2-7	TRBV7-9	TRBD1	-	CASSSDRGEQYF	TGTGCCAGCAGCTCAGACAGGGGCGAGCAGTACTTC
TRBJ2-5	TRBV6-2/TRBV6-3	-	-	CASRPGVKETQYF	TGTGCCAGTCGACCGGGAGTTAAGGAGACCCAGTACTTC
TRBJ1-2	TRBV5-1	TRBD1	many	CASSTGTDGYTF	TGCGCCAGCAGCACCGGGACAGATGGCTACACCTTC
TRBJ1-1	TRBV7-9	-	-	CASSIGERTEAFF	TGTGCCAGCAGCATTGGAGAACGGACTGAAGCTTTCTTT
TRBJ1-5	TRBV12-3/TRBV12-4	-	-	CASSSPGRLQHF	TGTGCCAGCAGTTCCCCCGGCCGGCTCCAGCATTTT
TRBJ2-2	TRBV15	-	-	CATSREGSYTGELFF	TGTGCCACCAGCAGAGAGGGCAGCTACACCGGGGAGCTGTTTTTT
TRBJ2-3	TRBV29-1	-	-	CSVEGGEGTDTQYF	TGCAGCGTTGAAGGGGGAGAGGGCACAGATACGCAGTATTTT
TRBJ2-7	TRBV24-1	TRBD1	-	CATEDRFTDEQYF	TGTGCCACTGAGGACAGGTTCACCGACGAGCAGTACTTC
TRBJ2-1	TRBV10-3	TRBD1	few	CAISESLLRDRKLSEQFF	TGTGCCATCAGTGAGTCCCTCTTGAGGGACAGGAAATTGAGTGAGCAGTTCTTC
TRBJ2-5	TRBV6-1	-	-	CASSEVGRETQYF	TGTGCCAGCAGTGAAGTTGGGAGGGAGACCCAGTACTTC
TRBJ2-5	TRBV5-4	TRBD1	-	CASSHKQGTETQYF	TGTGCCAGCAGCCATAAACAGGGGACAGAGACCCAGTACTTC
TRBJ1-1	TRBV11-2	-	few	CASSYRGGKATTEAFF	TGTGCCAGCAGCTACCGCGGGGGGAAAGCGACCACTGAAGCTTTCTTT